These 5 T cell receptor beta chains were all obtained from the same sample, sequenced in a study of early T cells in non-severe SARS-CoV-2 infection. MiXCR, run by TCRdb on the 5' RACE reads, gives a single entry per CDR3 protein. This table holds some 32,000 distinct CDR3 sequences, under 7.5% found once. The material sequenced was whole blood. Receptors were obtained from an adult who was a healthcare worker with PCR-confirmed SARS-CoV-2 infection or an uninfected control (not recorded which).

Ten or more counts support this clonotype. This rearrangement joins TRBV28 to TRBJ2-5; possibly TRBD1 for D (5 bases). The germline V gene encodes CDR1 MDHEN and CDR2 SYDVKM. CDR3 length equals 13 residues. With 7 bases removed from V and 4 bases from J, the gap between germline ends came to 13 bases. CDR3 sequence (DNA): TGTGCCAGCAATTGGAGAAGGGGAGAGACCCAGTACTTC. Translation gives CASNWRRGETQYF.

This clonotype has ten or more counts. J is TRBJ1-2 and V is TRBV6-6; tentatively, D is TRBD1 (6 bases). Germline V gene lookup returns CDR1 MNHNY and CDR2 SVGAGI (reference sequence). This CDR3 has 12 residues. Trimming left V 4 bases short and J 7 bases short, with 10 bases between. The CDR3 sequence: CASSSDRAGYTF. Here the CDR3 DNA reads TGTGCCAGCAGTTCGGACAGAGCTGGCTACACCTTC.

In this sample, this clonotype turned up many times. The J gene is TRBJ2-1, the V gene TRBV19; 7 nucleotides agree with TRBD2. CDR1 and CDR2 (germline): LNHDA, SQIVND (reference sequence). After removal of 1 base from V and 3 bases from J, the junction contained 6 bases not matched to a gene. There are 16 residues in the CDR3. DNA of the CDR3: TGTGCCAGTAGTATAGCAGGGCGGGGGAACTACAATGAGCAGTTCTTC. This gives the protein CASSIAGRGNYNEQFF.

This clonotype was picked up many times. The gene calls are TRBV5-4 and TRBJ2-3; 11 bases agree with TRBD2. The CDR3 sequence is 15 residues long. The junction had 2 bases not matched to a gene; V was cut back by 3 bases and J by 2 bases. The V gene's germline CDR1 is SGHNT and CDR2 YYREEE (reference sequence). CDR3 sequence (DNA): TGTGCCAGCAGCTCTAGCGGGGGGCTCACAGATACGCAGTATTTT. Its translation: CASSSSGGLTDTQYF.

V is TRBV19 and J is TRBJ2-7, with D perhaps TRBD1 (7 bases). V was pared by 6 bases and J by 5 bases, with 23 bases between. Germline values: CDR1 LNHDA, CDR2 SQIVND (reference sequence). The CDR3 runs 16 residues. CDR3 residues: CASSPRGQVGRNEQYF. CDR3 sequence (DNA): TGTGCCAGTAGCCCCCGCGGACAGGTAGGGAGGAACGAGCAGTACTTC.